The sequence of this TCR beta chain was determined in a study of CD8+ T cells in alopecia areata. Whole-study context: Twice daily, treated patients received 5 to 10 mg of oral tofacitinib. Study-wide results and caveats: Scalp clonality and expanded CD8+ clones among the top 100 showed significant decreases with tofacitinib. More clonal than normal scalp was lesional scalp, particularly alopecia totalis/universalis.

Treatment denoted: oral pan-JAK inhibitor, 5-10 mg twice daily. As the sequencing template, cDNA was produced by extracting RNA and reverse transcribing it. The method was immunoSEQ multiplex PCR; TCRdb's version includes in-frame clones alone and lacks a portion of them. This table has around 270,000 clones, about 62% appearing once. As to this clone: The antigen is undetermined.

Sequenced here: CD4+ T cells sorted from blood, sampled at week 24, from a patient treated with tofacitinib. The receptor comes from a human donor with alopecia areata.

The CDR3, as DNA: TGTGCCAGCTCACCCCAATTGGGGGGAGACACTGAAGCTTTCTTT. Translating gives CASSPQLGGDTEAFF. The chain has TRBV18 and TRBJ1-1; D might be TRBD1 (5 bases). The CDR3 has 15 residues. Trimming removed 3 bases from V and 3 bases from J, with 14 bases in between. Germline-derived CDR1 and CDR2 are KGHSH and LQKENI.